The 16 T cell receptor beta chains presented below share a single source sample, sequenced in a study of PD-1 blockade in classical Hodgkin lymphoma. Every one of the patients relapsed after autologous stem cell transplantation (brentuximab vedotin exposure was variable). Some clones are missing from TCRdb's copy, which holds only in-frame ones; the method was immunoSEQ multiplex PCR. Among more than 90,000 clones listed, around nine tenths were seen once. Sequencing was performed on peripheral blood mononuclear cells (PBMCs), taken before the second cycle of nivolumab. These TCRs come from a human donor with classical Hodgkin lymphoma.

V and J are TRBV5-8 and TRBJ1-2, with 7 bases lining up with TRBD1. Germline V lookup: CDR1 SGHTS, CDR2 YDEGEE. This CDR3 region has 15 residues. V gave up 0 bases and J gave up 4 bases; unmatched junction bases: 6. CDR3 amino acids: CASSLAPGQTYGYTF. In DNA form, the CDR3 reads TGTGCCAGCAGCTTGGCGCCGGGACAGACCTATGGCTACACCTTC.

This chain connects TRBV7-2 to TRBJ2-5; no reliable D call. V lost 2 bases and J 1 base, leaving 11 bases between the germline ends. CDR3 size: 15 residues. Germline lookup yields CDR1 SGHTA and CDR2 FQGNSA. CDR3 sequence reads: CASSLPLMGQETQYF. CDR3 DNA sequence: TGTGCCAGCAGCTTACCCTTGATGGGCCAAGAGACCCAGTACTTC.

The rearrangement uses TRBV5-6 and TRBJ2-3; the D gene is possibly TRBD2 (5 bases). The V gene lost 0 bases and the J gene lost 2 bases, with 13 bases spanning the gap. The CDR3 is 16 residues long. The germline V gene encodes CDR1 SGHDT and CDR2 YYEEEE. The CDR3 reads CASSLVRAPITDTQYF. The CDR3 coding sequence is TGTGCCAGCAGCTTGGTGAGGGCCCCCATCACAGATACGCAGTATTTT.

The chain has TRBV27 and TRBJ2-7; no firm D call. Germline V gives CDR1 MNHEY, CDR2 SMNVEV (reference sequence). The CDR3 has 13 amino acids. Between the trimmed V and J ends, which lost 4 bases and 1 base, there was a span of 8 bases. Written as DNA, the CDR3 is TGTGCCAGCAGTTACATAAATTCCTACGAGCAGTACTTC. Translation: CASSYINSYEQYF.

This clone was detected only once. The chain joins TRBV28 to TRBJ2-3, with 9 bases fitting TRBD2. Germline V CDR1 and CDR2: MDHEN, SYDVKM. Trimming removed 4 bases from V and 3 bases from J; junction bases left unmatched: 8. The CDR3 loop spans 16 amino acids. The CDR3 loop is CASSSFWRGGTDTQYF. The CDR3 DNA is TGTGCCAGCAGTTCCTTTTGGCGGGGGGGAACAGATACGCAGTATTTT.

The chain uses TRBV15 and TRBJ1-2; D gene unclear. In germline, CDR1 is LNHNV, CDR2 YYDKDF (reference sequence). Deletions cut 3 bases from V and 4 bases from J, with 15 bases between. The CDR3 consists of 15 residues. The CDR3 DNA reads TGTGCCACCAGCAGGTTGCGGCCGGAAGCCTATGGCTACACCTTC. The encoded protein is CATSRLRPEAYGYTF.

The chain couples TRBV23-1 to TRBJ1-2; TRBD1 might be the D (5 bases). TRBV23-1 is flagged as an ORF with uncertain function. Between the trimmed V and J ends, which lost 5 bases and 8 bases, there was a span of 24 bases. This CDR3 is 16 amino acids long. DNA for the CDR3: TGCGCCAGCAGTGGGGGAGGGAGGGCCTCGGGAAAGGGCTACACCTTC. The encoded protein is CASSGGGRASGKGYTF.

The CDR3 DNA is TGTGCCAGCAGCTTGTCTGGCGGGGAGCTGTTTTTT. Protein: CASSLSGGELFF. The chain employs TRBV7-6 and TRBJ2-2, with D hard to call. Trimming removed 3 bases from V and 7 bases from J, with 6 bases in between. Germline values: CDR1 SGHVS, CDR2 FNYEAQ. The CDR3 runs 12 residues.

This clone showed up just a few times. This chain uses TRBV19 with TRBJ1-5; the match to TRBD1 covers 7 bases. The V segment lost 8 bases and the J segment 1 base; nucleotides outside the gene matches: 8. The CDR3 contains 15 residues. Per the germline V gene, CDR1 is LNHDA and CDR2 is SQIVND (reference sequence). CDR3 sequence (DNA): TGTGCCAGTGATCCGGGACAGACAAGCAATCAGCCCCAGCATTTT. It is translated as CASDPGQTSNQPQHF. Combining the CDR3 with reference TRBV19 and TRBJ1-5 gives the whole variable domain DGGITQSPKYLFRKEGQNVTLSCEQNLNHDAMYWYRQDPGQGLRLIYYSQIVNDFQKGDIAEGYSVSREKKESFPLTVTSAQKNPTAFYLCASDPGQTSNQPQHFGDGTRLSIL.

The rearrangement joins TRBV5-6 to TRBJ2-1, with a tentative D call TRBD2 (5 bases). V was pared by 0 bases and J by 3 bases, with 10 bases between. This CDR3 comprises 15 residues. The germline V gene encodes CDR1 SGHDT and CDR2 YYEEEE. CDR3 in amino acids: CASSLGSGGYNEQFF. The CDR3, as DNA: TGTGCCAGCAGCTTGGGGAGCGGTGGCTACAATGAGCAGTTCTTC.

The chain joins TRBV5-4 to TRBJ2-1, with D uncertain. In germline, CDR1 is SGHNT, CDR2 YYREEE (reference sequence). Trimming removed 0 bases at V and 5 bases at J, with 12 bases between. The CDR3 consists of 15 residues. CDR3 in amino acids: CASSLGGMSNNEQFF. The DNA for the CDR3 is TGTGCCAGCAGCTTGGGGGGAATGAGTAACAATGAGCAGTTCTTC.

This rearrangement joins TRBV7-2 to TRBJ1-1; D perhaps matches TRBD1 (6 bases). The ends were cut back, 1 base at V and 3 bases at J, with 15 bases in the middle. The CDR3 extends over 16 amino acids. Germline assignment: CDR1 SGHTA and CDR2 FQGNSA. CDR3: CASSLGLPGVYTEAFF. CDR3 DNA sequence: TGTGCCAGCAGCTTAGGGCTCCCAGGGGTTTACACTGAAGCTTTCTTT. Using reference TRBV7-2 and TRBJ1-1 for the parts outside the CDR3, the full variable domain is GAGVSQSPSNKVTEKGKDVELRCDPISGHTALYWYRQSLGQGLEFLIYFQGNSAPDKSGLPSDRFSAERTGGSVSTLTIQRTQQEDSAVYLCASSLGLPGVYTEAFFGQGTRLTVV.

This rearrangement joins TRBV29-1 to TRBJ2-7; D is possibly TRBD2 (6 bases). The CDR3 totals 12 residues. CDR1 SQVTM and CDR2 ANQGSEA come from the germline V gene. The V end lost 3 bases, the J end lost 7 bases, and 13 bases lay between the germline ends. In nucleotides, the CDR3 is TGCAGCGTTGAGGTGGGAGGTCGGGAGCAGTACTTC. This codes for CSVEVGGREQYF.

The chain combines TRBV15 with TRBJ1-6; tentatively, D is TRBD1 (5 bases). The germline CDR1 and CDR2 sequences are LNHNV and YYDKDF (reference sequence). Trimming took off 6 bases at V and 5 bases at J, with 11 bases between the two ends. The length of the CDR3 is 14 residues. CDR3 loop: CATRGQGNNSPLHF. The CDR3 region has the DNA TGTGCCACCAGGGGTCAGGGAAATAATTCACCCCTCCACTTT.

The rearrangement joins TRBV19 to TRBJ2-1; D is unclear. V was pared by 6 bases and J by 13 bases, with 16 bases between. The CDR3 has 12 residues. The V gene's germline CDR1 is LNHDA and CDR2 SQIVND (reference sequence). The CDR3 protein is CASRTGGGLQFF. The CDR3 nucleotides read TGTGCCAGTAGGACCGGTGGCGGCCTCCAGTTCTTC.

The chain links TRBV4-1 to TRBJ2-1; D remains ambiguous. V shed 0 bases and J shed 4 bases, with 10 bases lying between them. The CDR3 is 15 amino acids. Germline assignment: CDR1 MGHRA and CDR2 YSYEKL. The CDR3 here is CASSQETWEYNEQFF. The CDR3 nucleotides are TGCGCCAGCAGCCAAGAAACGTGGGAATACAATGAGCAGTTCTTC.